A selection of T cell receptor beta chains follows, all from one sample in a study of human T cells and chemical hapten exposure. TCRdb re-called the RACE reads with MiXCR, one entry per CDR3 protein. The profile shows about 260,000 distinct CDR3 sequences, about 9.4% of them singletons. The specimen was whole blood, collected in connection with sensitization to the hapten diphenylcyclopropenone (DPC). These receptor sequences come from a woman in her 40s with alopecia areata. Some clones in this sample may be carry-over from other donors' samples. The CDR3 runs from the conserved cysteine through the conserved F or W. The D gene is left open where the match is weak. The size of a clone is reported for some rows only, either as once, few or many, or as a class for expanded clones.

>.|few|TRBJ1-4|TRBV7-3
TGTGCCAGCAGCCCAAGGGGCAGGGTCGGCGAAAAACTGTTTTTT
CASSPRGRVGEKLFF
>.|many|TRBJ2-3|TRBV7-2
TGTGCCAGCAGCTCGAAGGGGACTTTGCGTGCAGATACGCAGTATTTT
CASSSKGTLRADTQYF
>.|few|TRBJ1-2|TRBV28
TGTGCCAGCAGCCCAGGGAGCGTGAAGGACTATGGCTACACCTTC
CASSPGSVKDYGYTF
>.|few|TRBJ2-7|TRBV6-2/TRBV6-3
TGTGCCAGCAGCCGGCGGGACACTGGCTCCTACGAGCAGTACTTC
CASSRRDTGSYEQYF
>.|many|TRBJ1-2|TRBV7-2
TGTGCCAGCAGCTCGGCCCAGCCTGTCTATGGCTACACCTTC
CASSSAQPVYGYTF
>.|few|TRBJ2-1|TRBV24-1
TGTGCCACCAGTGCCCCACTAGGGAATGAGCAGTTCTTC
CATSAPLGNEQFF
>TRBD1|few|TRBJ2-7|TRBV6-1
TGTGCCAGCAGTGAACAGGACAGGGGGCCCTACGAGCAGTACTTC
CASSEQDRGPYEQYF
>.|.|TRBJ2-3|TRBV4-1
TGCGCCAGCAGCTGGATTGCAGATACGCAGTATTTT
CASSWIADTQYF
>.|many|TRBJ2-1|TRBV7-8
TGTGCCAGCAGCTTAGCTAGGCTAGCGAACTACAATGAGCAGTTCTTC
CASSLARLANYNEQFF
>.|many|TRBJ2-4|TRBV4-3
TGCGCCAGCAGCCAAGGGCATCAGGCCAAAAACATTCAGTACTTC
CASSQGHQAKNIQYF
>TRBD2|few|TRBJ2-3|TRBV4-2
TGTGCCAGCAGCCAAGAGACTAGCGCCTTTAGCACAGATACGCAGTATTTT
CASSQETSAFSTDTQYF
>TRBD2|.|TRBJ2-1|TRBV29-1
TGCAGCGTTGATCGGACTAGCAGGGATGAGCAGTTCTTC
CSVDRTSRDEQFF
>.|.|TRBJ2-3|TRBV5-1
TGCGCCAGCAGCTTGGGGAGGGCCATATCAGATACGCAGTATTTT
CASSLGRAISDTQYF
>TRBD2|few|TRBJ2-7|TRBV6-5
TGTGCCAGCAGTTGGGGCGGGGGGTCCTACGAGCAGTACTTC
CASSWGGGSYEQYF
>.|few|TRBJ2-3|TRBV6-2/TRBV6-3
TGTGCCAGCATGCCAGGGACAGATACGCAGTATTTT
CASMPGTDTQYF
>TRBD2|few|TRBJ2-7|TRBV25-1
TGTGCCAGCAGTGCCCGAACGGGACTAGCGGGAGTCAACGAGCAGTACTTC
CASSARTGLAGVNEQYF
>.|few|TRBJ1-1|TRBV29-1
TGCAGCGTTGAAATTGGGGGAAGGGGGACTGAAGCTTTCTTT
CSVEIGGRGTEAFF
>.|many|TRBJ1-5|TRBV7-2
TGTGCCAGCAGCTTAAATAGCAATCAGCCCCAGCATTTT
CASSLNSNQPQHF
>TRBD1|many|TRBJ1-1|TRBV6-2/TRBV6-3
TGTGCCAGCAGAGGTTTCGCGGGACAGGGGGCGATTGAAGCTTTCTTT
CASRGFAGQGAIEAFF
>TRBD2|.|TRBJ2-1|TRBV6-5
TGTGCCAGCACTACGAGCGGGAGCACTTACAATGAGCAGTTCTTC
CASTTSGSTYNEQFF
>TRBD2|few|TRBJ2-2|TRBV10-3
TGTGCCATCACTACGGGACTAGCGGGAGGGTTCGGGGAGCTGTTTTTT
CAITTGLAGGFGELFF
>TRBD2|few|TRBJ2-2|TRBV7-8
TGTGCCAGCAGCCAGAGGGGACTAGCTAACACCGGGGAGCTGTTTTTT
CASSQRGLANTGELFF
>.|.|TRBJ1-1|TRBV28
TGTGCCAGCAGCCCGAGGCGGTACTGGCAAGCTTTCTTT
CASSPRRYWQAFF
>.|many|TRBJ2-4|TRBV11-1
TGTGCCAGCAGCTTAGTCTATATGAAAAACATTCAGTACTTC
CASSLVYMKNIQYF
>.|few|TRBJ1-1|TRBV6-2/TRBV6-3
TGTGCCTCTAACTGGGGGAGGACTGAAGCTTTCTTT
CASNWGRTEAFF
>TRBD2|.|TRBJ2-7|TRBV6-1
TGTGCCAGCAGTAGCGGGACTAGCGGGGATCCCTACGAGCAGTACTTC
CASSSGTSGDPYEQYF
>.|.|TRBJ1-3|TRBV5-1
TGCGCCAGCAGCTTGTCGGGGGCAATCTCTGGAAACACCATATATTTT
CASSLSGAISGNTIYF
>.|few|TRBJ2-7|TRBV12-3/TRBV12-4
TGTGCCAGCAGTTCAGGGTATAACGAGCAGTACTTC
CASSSGYNEQYF
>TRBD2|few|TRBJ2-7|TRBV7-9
TGTGCCAGCAGCTGGACGTGGCCCGTGGAGGCGACAGCGGGGTTTTTCTACGAGCAGTACTTC
CASSWTWPVEATAGFFYEQYF
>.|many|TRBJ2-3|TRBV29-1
TGCAGCGTTGAGCTAGCGCCAGATACGCAGTATTTT
CSVELAPDTQYF
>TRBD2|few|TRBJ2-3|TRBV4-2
TGTGCCAGCAGCTCACTAGCGGGAGAAGATACGCAGTATTTT
CASSSLAGEDTQYF
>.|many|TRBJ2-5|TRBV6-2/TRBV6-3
TGTGCCAGCAGTTTAGCTGGAGTGGAGACCCAGTACTTC
CASSLAGVETQYF
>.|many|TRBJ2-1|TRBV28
TGTGCCAGCAGTTTAATGGGACCAACCTACAATGAGCAGTTCTTC
CASSLMGPTYNEQFF
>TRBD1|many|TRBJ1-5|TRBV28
TGTGCCAGCAGAATCGGGACAGACAATCAGCCCCAGCATTTT
CASRIGTDNQPQHF
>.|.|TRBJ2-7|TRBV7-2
TGTGCCAGCAGCTTAGATCGGGAAGTCGAGCAGTACTTC
CASSLDREVEQYF
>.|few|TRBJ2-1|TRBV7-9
TGTGCCAGCAGCTTAACGGGGATTGACAATGAGCAGTTCTTC
CASSLTGIDNEQFF
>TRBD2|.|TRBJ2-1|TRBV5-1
TGCGCCAGCAGTCACGGGGATAGCGGGAGTGGTCGGGAGCAGTTCTTC
CASSHGDSGSGREQFF
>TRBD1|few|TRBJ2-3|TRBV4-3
TGCGCCAGCAGCCAAGTTGGACAGGGATCTGCAGATACGCAGTATTTT
CASSQVGQGSADTQYF
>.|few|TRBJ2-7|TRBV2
TGTGCCAGCAGCTTAGGACAGATCAACGACGAGCAGTACTTC
CASSLGQINDEQYF
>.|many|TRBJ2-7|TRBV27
TGTGCCAGCGGCCGGGACGTTTACGAGCAGTACTTC
CASGRDVYEQYF
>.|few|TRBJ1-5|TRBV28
TGTGCCAGCAGTACCAACGGATTTTATCAGCCCCAGCATTTT
CASSTNGFYQPQHF
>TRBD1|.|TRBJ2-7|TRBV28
TGTGCCAGCAGTTTAAGACAGGGCCTATACGAGCAGTACTTC
CASSLRQGLYEQYF
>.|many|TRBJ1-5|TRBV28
TGTGCCAGCAGTCTGCAGGGACAGCCCCAGCATTTT
CASSLQGQPQHF
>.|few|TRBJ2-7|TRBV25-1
TGTGCCAGCAGTGAAACCTCTTGGCAGTACTTC
CASSETSWQYF
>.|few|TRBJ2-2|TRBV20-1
TGCAGTGCTAGACCAGCCCGCACCGGGGAGCTGTTTTTT
CSARPARTGELFF
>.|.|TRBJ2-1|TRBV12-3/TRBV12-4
TGTGCCAGCAGCCCAGGCGGTGGGCCTACAAATGAGCAGTTCTTC
CASSPGGGPTNEQFF
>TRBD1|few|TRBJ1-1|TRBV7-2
TGTGCCAGCAGCTTAGCGGACAGGGGAACTGAAGCTTTCTTT
CASSLADRGTEAFF
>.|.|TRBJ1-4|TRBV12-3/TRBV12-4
TGTGCCAGCAGTCGCAGGGGTGGGACAAATGAAAAACTGTTTTTT
CASSRRGGTNEKLFF
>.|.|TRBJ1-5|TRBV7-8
TGTGCCAGCAGCTTAGCGGCGTGGGGCAATCAGCCCCAGCATTTT
CASSLAAWGNQPQHF
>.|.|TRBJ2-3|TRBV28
TGTGCCAGCAGTTTAAGTCCCGGCAGCACAGATACGCAGTATTTT
CASSLSPGSTDTQYF
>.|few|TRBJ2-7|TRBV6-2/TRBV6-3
TGTGCCAGCAGTTATTATTGGGCGGACGAGCAGTACTTC
CASSYYWADEQYF
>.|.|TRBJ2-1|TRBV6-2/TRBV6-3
TGTGCCAGCAGTGAAAACCGGGACTACAATGAGCAGTTCTTC
CASSENRDYNEQFF
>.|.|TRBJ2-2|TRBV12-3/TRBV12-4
TGTGCCAGCAGTTTCCTAGAGGGCGGGGAGCTGTTTTTT
CASSFLEGGELFF
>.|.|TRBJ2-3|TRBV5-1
TGCGCCAGCAGGGAGGGAGCCGGCACAGATACGCAGTATTTT
CASREGAGTDTQYF
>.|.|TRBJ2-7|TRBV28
TGTGCCAGCACCCCGGACAGCCCCTTACGGAAGCAGTACTTC
CASTPDSPLRKQYF